This T cell receptor (beta chain) emerged from a study of PD-1 blockade in classical Hodgkin lymphoma. The CDR3 is made up of 14 amino acids. Germline CDR1 LNHDA, CDR2 SQIVND (reference sequence). Trimming took 3 bases from V and 4 from J, leaving 12 bases between them. Time point denoted: newly diagnosed, previously untreated cHL patient sample. Repertoires were generated with immunoSEQ multiplex PCR, while TCRdb's copy carries only in-frame clones and drops some. Of 70,000 or so clones in the sample, 93% are singletons; the top ten hold about 2.6%. The receptor was derived from a human donor with classical Hodgkin lymphoma. The chain joins TRBV19 to TRBJ1-2, with no clear D. Sequencing used peripheral blood mononuclear cells (PBMCs). The CDR3 nucleotides are TGTGCCAGTAGTATGTCGGTTGAAGGCTATGGCTACACCTTC. Amino acids: CASSMSVEGYGYTF.